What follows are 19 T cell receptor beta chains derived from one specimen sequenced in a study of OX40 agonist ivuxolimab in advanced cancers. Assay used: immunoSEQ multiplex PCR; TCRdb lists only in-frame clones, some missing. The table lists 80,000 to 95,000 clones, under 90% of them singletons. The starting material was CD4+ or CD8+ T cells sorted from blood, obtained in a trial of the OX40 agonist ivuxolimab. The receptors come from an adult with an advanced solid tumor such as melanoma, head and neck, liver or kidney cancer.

The CDR3 DNA sequence: TGTGCCAGCCGACCGGCACGAAGCACAGATACGCAGTATTTT. Protein sequence: CASRPARSTDTQYF. V gene TRBV28 combines with J gene TRBJ2-3; no clear D gene. Trimming removed 8 bases from V and 0 bases from J, with 12 bases in between. CDR1 is MDHEN and CDR2 is SYDVKM in the germline V gene. CDR3 length equals 14 residues.

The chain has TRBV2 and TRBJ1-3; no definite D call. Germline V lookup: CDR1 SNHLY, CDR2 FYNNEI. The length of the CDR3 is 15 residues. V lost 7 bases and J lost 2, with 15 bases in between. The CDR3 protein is CASTREGNAGNTIYF. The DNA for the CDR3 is TGTGCCAGCACGAGGGAAGGGAACGCTGGAAACACCATATATTTT.

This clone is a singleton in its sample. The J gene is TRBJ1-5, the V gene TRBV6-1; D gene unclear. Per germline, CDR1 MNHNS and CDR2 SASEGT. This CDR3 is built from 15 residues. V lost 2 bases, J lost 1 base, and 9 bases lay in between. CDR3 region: CASSETATSNQPQHF. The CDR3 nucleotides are TGTGCCAGCAGTGAAACAGCCACCAGCAATCAGCCCCAGCATTTT.

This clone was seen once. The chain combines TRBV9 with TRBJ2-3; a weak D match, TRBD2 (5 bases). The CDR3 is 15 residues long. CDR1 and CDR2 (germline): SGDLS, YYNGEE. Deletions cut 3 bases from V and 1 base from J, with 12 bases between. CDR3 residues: CASSDRTWGTDTQYF. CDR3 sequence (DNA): TGTGCCAGCAGCGACCGGACTTGGGGCACAGATACGCAGTATTTT.

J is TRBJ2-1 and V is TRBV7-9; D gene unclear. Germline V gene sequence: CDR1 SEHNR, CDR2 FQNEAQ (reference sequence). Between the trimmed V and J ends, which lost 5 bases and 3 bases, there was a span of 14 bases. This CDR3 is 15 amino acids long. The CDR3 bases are TGTGCCAGCAGCCCCCCCGGCGATTTCTACAATGAGCAGTTCTTC. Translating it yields CASSPPGDFYNEQFF.

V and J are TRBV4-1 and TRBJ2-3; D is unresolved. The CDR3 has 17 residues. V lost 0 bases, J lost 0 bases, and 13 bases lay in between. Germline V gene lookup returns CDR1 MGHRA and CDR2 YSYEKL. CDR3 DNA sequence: TGCGCCAGCAGCCAAGAGCCAGGTTACCCTAGCACAGATACGCAGTATTTT. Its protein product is CASSQEPGYPSTDTQYF.

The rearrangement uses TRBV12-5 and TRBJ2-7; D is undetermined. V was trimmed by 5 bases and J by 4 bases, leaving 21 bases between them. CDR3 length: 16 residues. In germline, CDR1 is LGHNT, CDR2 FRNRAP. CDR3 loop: CASGPPSLDTGYEQYF. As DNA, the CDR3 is TGTGCTAGTGGTCCGCCCTCCTTAGATACTGGTTACGAGCAGTACTTC.

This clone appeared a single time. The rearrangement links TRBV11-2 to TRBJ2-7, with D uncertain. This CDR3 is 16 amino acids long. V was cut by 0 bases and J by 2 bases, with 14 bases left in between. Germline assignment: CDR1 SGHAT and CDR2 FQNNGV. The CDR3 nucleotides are TGTGCCAGCAGCTTAGATATGGCAGGAGTACCCTACGAGCAGTACTTC. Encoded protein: CASSLDMAGVPYEQYF.

DNA of the CDR3: TGCGCCAGCAGCCAAGATACCCCAGGAGGAGGTGAGACCCAGTACTTC. Protein product: CASSQDTPGGGETQYF. The rearrangement links TRBV4-3 to TRBJ2-5; the D gene is possibly TRBD2 (5 bases). The germline V gene encodes CDR1 LGHNA and CDR2 YSLEER. Trimming took off 0 bases at V and 5 bases at J, with 16 bases between the two ends. The CDR3 extends over 16 amino acids.

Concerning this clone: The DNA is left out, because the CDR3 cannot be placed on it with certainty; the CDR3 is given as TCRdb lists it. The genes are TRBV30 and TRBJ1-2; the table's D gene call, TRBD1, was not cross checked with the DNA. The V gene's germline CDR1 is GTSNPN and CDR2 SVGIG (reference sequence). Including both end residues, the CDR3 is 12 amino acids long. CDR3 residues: CAWGTGALRGTF.

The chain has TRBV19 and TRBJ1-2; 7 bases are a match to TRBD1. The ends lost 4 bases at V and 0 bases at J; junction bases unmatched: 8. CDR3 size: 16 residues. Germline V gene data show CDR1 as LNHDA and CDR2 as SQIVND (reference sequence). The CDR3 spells CASSSPGQPTNYGYTF. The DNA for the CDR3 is TGTGCCAGTAGTAGCCCGGGACAGCCTACTAACTATGGCTACACCTTC.

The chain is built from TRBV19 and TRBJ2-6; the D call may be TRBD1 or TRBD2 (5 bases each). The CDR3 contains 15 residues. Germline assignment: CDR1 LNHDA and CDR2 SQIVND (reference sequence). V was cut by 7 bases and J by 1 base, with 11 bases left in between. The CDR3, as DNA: TGTGCCAGTACTACTTGGGGGTCTGGGGCCAACGTCCTGACTTTC. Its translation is CASTTWGSGANVLTF.

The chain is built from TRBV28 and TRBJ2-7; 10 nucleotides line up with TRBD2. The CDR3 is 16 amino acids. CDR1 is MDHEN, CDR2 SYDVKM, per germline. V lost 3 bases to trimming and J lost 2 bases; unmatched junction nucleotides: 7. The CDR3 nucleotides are TGTGCCAGCAGTTTGAGTAGCGGGGGGCGAGCCTACGAGCAGTACTTC. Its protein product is CASSLSSGGRAYEQYF.

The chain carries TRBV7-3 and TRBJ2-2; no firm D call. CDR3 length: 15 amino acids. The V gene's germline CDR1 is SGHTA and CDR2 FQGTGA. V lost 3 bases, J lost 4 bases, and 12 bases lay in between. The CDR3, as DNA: TGTGCCAGCAGCTTGGGTACGGCCGGCACCGGGGAGCTGTTTTTT. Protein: CASSLGTAGTGELFF.

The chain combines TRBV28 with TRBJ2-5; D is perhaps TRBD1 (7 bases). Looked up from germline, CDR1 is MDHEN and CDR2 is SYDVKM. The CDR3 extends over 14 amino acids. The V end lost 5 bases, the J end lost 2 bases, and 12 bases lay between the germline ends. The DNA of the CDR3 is TGTGCCAGCAGTCCAGGGGGGAGACAAGAGACCCAGTACTTC. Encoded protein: CASSPGGRQETQYF.

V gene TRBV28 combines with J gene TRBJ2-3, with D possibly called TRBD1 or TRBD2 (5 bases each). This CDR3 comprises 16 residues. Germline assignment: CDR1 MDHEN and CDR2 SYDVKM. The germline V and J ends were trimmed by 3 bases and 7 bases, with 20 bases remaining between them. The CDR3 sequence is CASSFDWERGTNTQYF. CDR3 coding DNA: TGTGCCAGCAGTTTCGACTGGGAACGGGGCACCAATACGCAGTATTTT.

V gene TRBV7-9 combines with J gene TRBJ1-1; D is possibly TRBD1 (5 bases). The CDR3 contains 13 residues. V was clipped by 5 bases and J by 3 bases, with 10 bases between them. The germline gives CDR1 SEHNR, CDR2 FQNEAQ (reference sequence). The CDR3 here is CASSGRGDTEAFF. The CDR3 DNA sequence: TGTGCCAGCAGCGGACGGGGGGACACTGAAGCTTTCTTT.

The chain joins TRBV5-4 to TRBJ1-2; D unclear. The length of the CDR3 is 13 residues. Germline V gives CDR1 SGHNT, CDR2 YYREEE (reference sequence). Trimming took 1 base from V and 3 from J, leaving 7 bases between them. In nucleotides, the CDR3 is TGTGCCAGCAGCTTGAGAACCCACTATGGCTACACCTTC. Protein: CASSLRTHYGYTF.

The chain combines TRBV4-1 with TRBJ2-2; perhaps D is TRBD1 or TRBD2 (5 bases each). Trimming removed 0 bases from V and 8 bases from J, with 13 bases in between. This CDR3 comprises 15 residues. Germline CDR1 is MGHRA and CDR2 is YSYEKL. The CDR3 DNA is TGCGCCAGCAGCCAAGAGGGGACCCTGTTGGGGGAGCTGTTTTTT. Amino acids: CASSQEGTLLGELFF.